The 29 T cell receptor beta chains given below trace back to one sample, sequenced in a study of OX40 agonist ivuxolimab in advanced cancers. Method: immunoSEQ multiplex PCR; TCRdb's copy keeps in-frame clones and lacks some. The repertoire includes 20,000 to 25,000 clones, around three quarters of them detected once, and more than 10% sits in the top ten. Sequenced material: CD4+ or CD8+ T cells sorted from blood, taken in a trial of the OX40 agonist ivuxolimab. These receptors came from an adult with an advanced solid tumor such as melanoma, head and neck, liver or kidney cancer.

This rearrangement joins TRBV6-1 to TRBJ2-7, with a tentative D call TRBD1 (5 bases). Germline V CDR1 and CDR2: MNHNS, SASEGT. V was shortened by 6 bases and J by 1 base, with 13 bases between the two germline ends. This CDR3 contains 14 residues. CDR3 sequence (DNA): TGTGCCAGCAGCCCTCTTGACAGATCCTACGAGCAGTACTTC. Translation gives CASSPLDRSYEQYF.

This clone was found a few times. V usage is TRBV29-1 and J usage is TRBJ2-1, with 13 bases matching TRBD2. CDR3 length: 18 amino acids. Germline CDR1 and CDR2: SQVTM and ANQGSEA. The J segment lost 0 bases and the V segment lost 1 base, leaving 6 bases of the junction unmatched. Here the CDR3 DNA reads TGCAGCGTTGAAGGACTAGCGGGGGGCAAAAGCTCCTACAATGAGCAGTTCTTC. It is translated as CSVEGLAGGKSSYNEQFF.

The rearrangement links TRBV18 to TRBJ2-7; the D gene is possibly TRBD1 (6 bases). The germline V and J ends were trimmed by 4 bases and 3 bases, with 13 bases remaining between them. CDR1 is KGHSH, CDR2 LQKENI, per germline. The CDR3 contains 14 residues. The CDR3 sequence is CASSQTGKGYEQYF. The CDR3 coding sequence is TGTGCCAGCTCACAAACAGGGAAGGGCTACGAGCAGTACTTC.

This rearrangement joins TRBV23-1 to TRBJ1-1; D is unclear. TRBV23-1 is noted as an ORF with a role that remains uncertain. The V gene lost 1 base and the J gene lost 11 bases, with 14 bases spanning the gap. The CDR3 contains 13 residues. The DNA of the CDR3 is TGCGCCAGCAGTCAATTTAAGTCGGGTAGCGCTTTCTTT. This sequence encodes CASSQFKSGSAFF.

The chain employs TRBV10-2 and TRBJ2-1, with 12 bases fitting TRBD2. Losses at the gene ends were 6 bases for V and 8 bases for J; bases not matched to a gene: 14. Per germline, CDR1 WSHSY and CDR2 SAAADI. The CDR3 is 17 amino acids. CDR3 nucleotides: TGCGCCAGCAGCCGCGAATCTAGCGGGGGGGCAAGGGATGAGCAGTTCTTC. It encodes CASSRESSGGARDEQFF.

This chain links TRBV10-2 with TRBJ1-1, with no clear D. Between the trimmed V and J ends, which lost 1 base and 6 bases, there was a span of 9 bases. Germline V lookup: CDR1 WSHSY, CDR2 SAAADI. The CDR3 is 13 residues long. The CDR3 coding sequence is TGCGCCAGCAGTGAGTTCGCCCGTTCTGAAGCTTTCTTT. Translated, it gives CASSEFARSEAFF.

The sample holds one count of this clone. Written as DNA, the CDR3 is TGTGCCAGTTACGACCGAACCGGGGAGCTGTTTTTT. Translation gives CASYDRTGELFF. J is TRBJ2-2 and V is TRBV19, with no clear D. The CDR3 runs to 12 residues. Germline-derived CDR1 and CDR2 are LNHDA and SQIVND (reference sequence). V was pared by 8 bases and J by 5 bases, with 9 bases between.

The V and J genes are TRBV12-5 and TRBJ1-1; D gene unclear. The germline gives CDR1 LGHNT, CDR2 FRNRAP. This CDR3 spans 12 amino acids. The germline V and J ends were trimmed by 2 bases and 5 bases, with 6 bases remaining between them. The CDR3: CASGLYQTEAFF. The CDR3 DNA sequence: TGTGCTAGTGGTTTGTACCAGACTGAAGCTTTCTTT.

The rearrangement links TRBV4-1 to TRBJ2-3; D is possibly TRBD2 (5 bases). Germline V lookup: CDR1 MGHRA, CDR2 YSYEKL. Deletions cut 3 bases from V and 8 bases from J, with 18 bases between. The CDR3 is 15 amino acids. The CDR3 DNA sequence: TGCGCCAGCAGCCAGCCAGAACGGGGTTCAGTTACGCAGTATTTT. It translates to CASSQPERGSVTQYF.

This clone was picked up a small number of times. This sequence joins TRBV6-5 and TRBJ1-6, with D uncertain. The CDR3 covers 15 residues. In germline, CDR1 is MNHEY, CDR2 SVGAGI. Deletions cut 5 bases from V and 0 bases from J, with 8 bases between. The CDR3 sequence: CASSRLSSYNSPLHF. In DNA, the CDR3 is TGTGCCAGCAGTCGTCTGAGCTCCTATAATTCACCCCTCCACTTT.

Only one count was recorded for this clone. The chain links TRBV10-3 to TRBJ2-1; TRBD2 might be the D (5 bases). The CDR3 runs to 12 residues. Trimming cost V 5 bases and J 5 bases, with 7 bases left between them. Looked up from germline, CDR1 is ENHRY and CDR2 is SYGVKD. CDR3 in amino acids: CAISRGNNEQFF. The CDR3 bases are TGTGCCATCAGTCGGGGTAACAATGAGCAGTTCTTC.

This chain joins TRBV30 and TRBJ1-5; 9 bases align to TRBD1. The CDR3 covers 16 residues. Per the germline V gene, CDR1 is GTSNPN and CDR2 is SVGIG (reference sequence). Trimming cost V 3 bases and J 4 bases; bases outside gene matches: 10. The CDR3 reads CAWRNPGQGPNQPQHF. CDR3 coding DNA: TGTGCCTGGAGGAATCCGGGACAGGGACCAAATCAGCCCCAGCATTTT.

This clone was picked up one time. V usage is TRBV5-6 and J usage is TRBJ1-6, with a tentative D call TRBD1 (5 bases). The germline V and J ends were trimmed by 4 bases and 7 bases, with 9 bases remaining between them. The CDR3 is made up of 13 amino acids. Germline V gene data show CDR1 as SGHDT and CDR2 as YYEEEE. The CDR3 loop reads CASSRRQNSPLHF. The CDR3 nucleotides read TGTGCCAGCAGCCGAAGACAGAATTCACCCCTCCACTTT.

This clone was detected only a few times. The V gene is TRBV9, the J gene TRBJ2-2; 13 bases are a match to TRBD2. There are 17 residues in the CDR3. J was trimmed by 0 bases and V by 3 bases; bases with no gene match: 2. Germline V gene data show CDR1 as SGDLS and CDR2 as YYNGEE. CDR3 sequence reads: CASSEGTSGANTGELFF. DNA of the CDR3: TGTGCCAGCAGCGAAGGGACTAGCGGGGCGAACACCGGGGAGCTGTTTTTT.

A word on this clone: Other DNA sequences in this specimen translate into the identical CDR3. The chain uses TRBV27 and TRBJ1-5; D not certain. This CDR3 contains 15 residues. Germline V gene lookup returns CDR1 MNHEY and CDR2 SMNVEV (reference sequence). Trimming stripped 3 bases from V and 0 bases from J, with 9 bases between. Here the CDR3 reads CASSFSGDSNQPQHF. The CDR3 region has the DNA TGTGCCAGCAGTTTCTCCGGGGATAGCAATCAGCCCCAGCATTTT.

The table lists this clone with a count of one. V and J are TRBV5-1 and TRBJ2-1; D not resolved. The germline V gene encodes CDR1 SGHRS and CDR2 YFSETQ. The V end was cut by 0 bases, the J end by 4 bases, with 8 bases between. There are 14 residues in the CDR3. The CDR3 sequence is CASSLDDRYNEQFF. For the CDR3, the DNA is TGCGCCAGCAGCTTGGACGACCGGTACAATGAGCAGTTCTTC.

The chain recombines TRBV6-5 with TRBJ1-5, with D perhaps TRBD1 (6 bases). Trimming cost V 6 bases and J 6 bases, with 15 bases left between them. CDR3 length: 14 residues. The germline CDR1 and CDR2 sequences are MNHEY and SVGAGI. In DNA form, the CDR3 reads TGTGCCAGCAGAGCCCAAGGGGGGGGTCAGCCCCAGCATTTT. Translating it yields CASRAQGGGQPQHF.

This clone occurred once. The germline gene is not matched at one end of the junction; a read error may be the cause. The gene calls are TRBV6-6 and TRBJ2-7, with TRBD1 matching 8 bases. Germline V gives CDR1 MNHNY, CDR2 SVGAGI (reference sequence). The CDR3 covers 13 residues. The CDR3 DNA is TGTGCCAGCAGTTACGGTGGTCCGGGACAGGTCTTCTTC. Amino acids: CASSYGGPGQVFF.

CDR3 nucleotide sequence: TGTGCCTGGAGTTCAAGAGAGGGGGCGACTAATGGCTACACCTTC. Protein sequence: CAWSSREGATNGYTF. The V and J genes are TRBV30 and TRBJ1-2, with 7 bases aligning to TRBD1. Germline values: CDR1 GTSNPN, CDR2 SVGIG (reference sequence). Losses at the gene ends were 2 bases for V and 6 bases for J; bases not matched to a gene: 12. The CDR3 is 15 residues long.

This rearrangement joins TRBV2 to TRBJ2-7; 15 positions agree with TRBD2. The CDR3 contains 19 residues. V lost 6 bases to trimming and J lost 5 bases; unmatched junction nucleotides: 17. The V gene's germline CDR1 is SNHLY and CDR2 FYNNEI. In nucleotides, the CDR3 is TGTGCCAGCAGACCGATCCTGGGTGGACTAGCGGGGGGGCCGCACGAGCAGTACTTC. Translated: CASRPILGGLAGGPHEQYF.

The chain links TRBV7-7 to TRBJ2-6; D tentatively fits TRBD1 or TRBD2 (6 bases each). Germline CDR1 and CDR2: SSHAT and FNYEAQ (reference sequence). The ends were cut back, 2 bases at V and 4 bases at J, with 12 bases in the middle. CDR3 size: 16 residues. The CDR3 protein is CASSLKGGTGANVLTF. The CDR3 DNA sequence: TGTGCCAGCAGCTTAAAAGGGGGGACCGGGGCCAACGTCCTGACTTTC.

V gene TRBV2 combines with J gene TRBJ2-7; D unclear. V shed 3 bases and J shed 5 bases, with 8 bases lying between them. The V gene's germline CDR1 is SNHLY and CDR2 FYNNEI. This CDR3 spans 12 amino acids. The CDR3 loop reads CASSDYLDEQYF. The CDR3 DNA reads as TGTGCCAGCAGTGACTATCTAGACGAGCAGTACTTC.

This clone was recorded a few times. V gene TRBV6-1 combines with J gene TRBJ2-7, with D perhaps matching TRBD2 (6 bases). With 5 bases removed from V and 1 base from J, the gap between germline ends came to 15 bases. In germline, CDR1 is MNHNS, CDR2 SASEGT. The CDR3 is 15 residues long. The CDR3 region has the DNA TGTGCCAGCAGTTCCCAAAGGGCGGGATCCTACGAGCAGTACTTC. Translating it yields CASSSQRAGSYEQYF.

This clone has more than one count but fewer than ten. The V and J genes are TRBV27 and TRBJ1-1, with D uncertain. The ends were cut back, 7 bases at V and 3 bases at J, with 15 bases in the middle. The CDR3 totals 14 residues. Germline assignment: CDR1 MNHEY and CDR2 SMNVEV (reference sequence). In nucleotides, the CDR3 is TGTGCCAGCACCACAACAGTTTGGGACACTGAAGCTTTCTTT. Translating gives CASTTTVWDTEAFF.

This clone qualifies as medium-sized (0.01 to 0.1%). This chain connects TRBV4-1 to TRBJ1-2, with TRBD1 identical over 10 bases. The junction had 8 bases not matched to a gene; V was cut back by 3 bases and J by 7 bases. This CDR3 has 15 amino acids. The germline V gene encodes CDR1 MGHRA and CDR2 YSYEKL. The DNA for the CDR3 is TGCGCCAGCAGCCACCGGGACAGGGGTATCCGTGGCTACACCTTC. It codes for CASSHRDRGIRGYTF.

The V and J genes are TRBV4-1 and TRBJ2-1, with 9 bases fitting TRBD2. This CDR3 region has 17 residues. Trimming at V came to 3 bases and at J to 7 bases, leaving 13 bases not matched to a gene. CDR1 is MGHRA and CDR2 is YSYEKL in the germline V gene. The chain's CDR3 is CASSHYAAGGPENEQFF. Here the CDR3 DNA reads TGCGCCAGCAGCCATTATGCCGCGGGGGGGCCAGAAAATGAGCAGTTCTTC.

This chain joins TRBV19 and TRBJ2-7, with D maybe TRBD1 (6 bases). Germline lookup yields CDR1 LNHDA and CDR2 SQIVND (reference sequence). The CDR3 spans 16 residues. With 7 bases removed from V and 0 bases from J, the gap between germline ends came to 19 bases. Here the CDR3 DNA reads TGTGCCAGTACAATAAGGGCAGGGGTGAGCTCCTACGAGCAGTACTTC. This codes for CASTIRAGVSSYEQYF.

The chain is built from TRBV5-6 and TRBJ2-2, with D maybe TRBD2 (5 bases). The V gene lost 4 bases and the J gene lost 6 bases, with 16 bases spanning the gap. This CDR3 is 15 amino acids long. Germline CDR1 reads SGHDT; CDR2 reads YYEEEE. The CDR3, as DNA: TGTGCCAGCAGCCTCCGGGCCGGGGAGCCCGGGGAGCTGTTTTTT. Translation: CASSLRAGEPGELFF.

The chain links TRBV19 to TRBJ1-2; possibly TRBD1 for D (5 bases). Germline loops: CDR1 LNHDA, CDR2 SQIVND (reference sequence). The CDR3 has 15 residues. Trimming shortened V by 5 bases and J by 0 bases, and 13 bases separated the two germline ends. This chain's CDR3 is CASSARDGPNYGYTF. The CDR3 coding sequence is TGTGCCAGTAGTGCCCGGGACGGCCCTAACTATGGCTACACCTTC.